These T cell receptor beta chains were read from a single sample in a study of technical replicates of blood from several donors. The data were produced by immunoSEQ multiplex PCR, yet TCRdb's version contains in-frame clones alone and is incomplete. This sample has 65,000 to 90,000 clones, with under 95% found just once. The sample consisted of T cells isolated from PBMCs. The receptor set was obtained from a human donor in good health. The conserved cysteine and the conserved F or W are not part of the CDR3 here.

v_call cdr3_aa
TRBV2 ASRSSPGAETQY
TRBV4-1 ASSEKPGDTQY
TRBV9 ASSVVAGLSYNEQF
TRBV4-1 ASSQVGGYYGYT
TRBV14 ASSQDNVREREVSYNEQF
TRBV4-1 ASSPQGDGITYEQY
TRBV6-5 ASRSVRGATYGYT
TRBV10-1 ASSTGTVSNQPQH
TRBV6-1 ASSPRRAEGYT
TRBV5-4 ASSLGQTLSDIQY
TRBV28 ASRDPGEGSY
TRBV5-5 ASSPRPGEREQY
TRBV11-3 ASSPGRVSPTNYGYT
TRBV20-1 SARDDYGYT
TRBV27 ASSKLRDSYWLNEKLF
TRBV11-2 ASSAGTFQETQY
TRBV4-1 ASSPDRGPNQPQH
TRBV7-9 ASSLGVQMDEKLF
TRBV6-1 ASIAGQGNYGYT
TRBV18 ASSPSQRNNQETQY
TRBV7-8 ASSLGRYNEQF
TRBV29-1 SVEDRWQGAYEQY
TRBV9 ASSVVEREFDEQF
TRBV5-1 ASSLVRTETNTGELF
TRBV28 ASSLLGQGSYNEQF
TRBV5-4 ASSLGGRGSGNTIY
TRBV4-1 ASCPGLADTEAF
TRBV27 ASTKTGNTEAF
TRBV19 ASSLHPDSYEQY
TRBV10-2 ASYSGGYEQY
TRBV18 ASSATQQGAEAF
TRBV7-9 ASSLEVTKQY
TRBV6-1 ASSRQGVDEQY
TRBV6-5 ASSYSPQGPDTQY
TRBV7-2 ASSSAGTGTYEQY
TRBV9 ASSVDSSRAGELF
TRBV28 ASSLRSRDAF
TRBV27 ASSPLQGQEEDTIY
TRBV5-1 ASSLPVQGGPEAF
TRBV27 ASSVTSGTYNEQF
TRBV7-2 ASSLLRNQPQH
TRBV5-1 ASSEQGADRNQPQH
TRBV5-4 ASSLRLAGTSTDTQY
TRBV2 ASTSDRSYGYT
TRBV2 ALRGGDTIY
TRBV6-5 ASRVGSDEQY
TRBV27 ASSSPTGGVPYEQY
TRBV6-9 ASSYPLSANYGYT
TRBV6-5 ASSYSEQGDYGYT